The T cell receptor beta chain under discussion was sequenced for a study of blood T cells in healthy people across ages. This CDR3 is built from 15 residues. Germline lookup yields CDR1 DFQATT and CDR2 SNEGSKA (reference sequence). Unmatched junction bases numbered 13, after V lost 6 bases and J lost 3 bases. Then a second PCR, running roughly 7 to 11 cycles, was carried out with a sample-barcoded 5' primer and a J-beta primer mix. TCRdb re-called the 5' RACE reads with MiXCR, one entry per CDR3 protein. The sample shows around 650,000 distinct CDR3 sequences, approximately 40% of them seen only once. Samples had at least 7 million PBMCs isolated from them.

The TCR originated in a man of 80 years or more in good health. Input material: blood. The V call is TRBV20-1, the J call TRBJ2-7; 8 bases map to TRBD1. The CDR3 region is CSARGQDRAHYEQYF. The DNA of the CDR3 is TGCAGTGCCCGGGGCCAGGACAGGGCACACTACGAGCAGTACTTC.